The rows below give T cell receptor beta chains drawn from one sample of a study of T cells in Graves' hyperthyroidism and ophthalmopathy. One entry per CDR3 protein results from TCRdb running MiXCR on the multiplex PCR reads. Here the sample spans 490,000 or so distinct CDR3 sequences, about 16% being singletons. Sequenced input: blood. All receptors come from a woman under 40 with Graves' ophthalmopathy. CDR3s include the opening cysteine and the closing phenylalanine or tryptophan. Each record gives: J gene, D gene, clone size, V gene, CDR3 DNA, CDR3 protein. D genes are given only for firm matches. Not every row has a clone size; where given, it reads once, few, many or a size class.

J gene: TRBJ2-1
D gene: TRBD1
clone size: NA
V gene: TRBV20-1
CDR3 DNA: TGCAGTGCTGGGGGTTTACAGGGGGCCTACAATGAGCAGTTCTTC
CDR3 protein: CSAGGLQGAYNEQFF

J gene: TRBJ2-7
D gene: NA
clone size: NA
V gene: TRBV6-5
CDR3 DNA: TGTGCCAGCAGTTACTCGAGGACTACCTCCTACGAGCAGTACTTC
CDR3 protein: CASSYSRTTSYEQYF

J gene: TRBJ2-3
D gene: NA
clone size: few
V gene: TRBV9
CDR3 DNA: TGTGCCAGCAGCGTAGCTAGTAGCTTGGCAGATACGCAGTATTTT
CDR3 protein: CASSVASSLADTQYF

J gene: TRBJ1-4
D gene: NA
clone size: NA
V gene: TRBV19
CDR3 DNA: TGTGCCAGTAGCCCCTCCGGGACGGAAAATGAAAAACTGTTTTTT
CDR3 protein: CASSPSGTENEKLFF

J gene: TRBJ2-3
D gene: TRBD2
clone size: NA
V gene: TRBV6-2/TRBV6-3
CDR3 DNA: TGTGCCAGCACCGGGACTAGCCCCCCAGATACGCAGTATTTT
CDR3 protein: CASTGTSPPDTQYF

J gene: TRBJ1-1
D gene: NA
clone size: few
V gene: TRBV7-9
CDR3 DNA: TGTGCCAGCAGCTCGGAGGGGAATGAAGCTTTCTTT
CDR3 protein: CASSSEGNEAFF

J gene: TRBJ2-7
D gene: TRBD2
clone size: few
V gene: TRBV6-1
CDR3 DNA: TGTGCCAGCAGGGTAACTAGCGGGAGGGGCCCCTACGAGCAGTACTTC
CDR3 protein: CASRVTSGRGPYEQYF

J gene: TRBJ2-1
D gene: NA
clone size: NA
V gene: TRBV20-1
CDR3 DNA: TGCAGTGCCCACCCGGGGGCGAATGAGCAGTTCTTC
CDR3 protein: CSAHPGANEQFF

J gene: TRBJ1-1
D gene: NA
clone size: NA
V gene: TRBV29-1
CDR3 DNA: TGCAGCGTCCCACCCCGCGGGGCACTGGACACTGAAGCTTTCTTT
CDR3 protein: CSVPPRGALDTEAFF

J gene: TRBJ2-1
D gene: TRBD1
clone size: few
V gene: TRBV11-3
CDR3 DNA: TGTGCCAGCAGCTTAGATGGGGACAGCTCCTACAATGAGCAGTTCTTC
CDR3 protein: CASSLDGDSSYNEQFF

J gene: TRBJ2-7
D gene: NA
clone size: NA
V gene: TRBV6-1
CDR3 DNA: TGTGCCAGCAGTTGGAACCCGGGGCCCACAGGATACGAGCAGTACTTC
CDR3 protein: CASSWNPGPTGYEQYF

J gene: TRBJ1-5
D gene: NA
clone size: many
V gene: TRBV3-1
CDR3 DNA: TGTGCCAGCAGCCAACTCGGGGTTCAGCCCCAGCATTTT
CDR3 protein: CASSQLGVQPQHF

J gene: TRBJ2-1
D gene: TRBD2
clone size: many
V gene: TRBV7-2
CDR3 DNA: TGTGCCAGCAGCTTAGTTTGGCTAGCGGGGGACAATGAGCAGTTCTTC
CDR3 protein: CASSLVWLAGDNEQFF

J gene: TRBJ2-2
D gene: NA
clone size: NA
V gene: TRBV6-4
CDR3 DNA: TGTGCCAGCACTCCCTGGGGCAGGGAGAACACCGGGGAGCTGTTTTTT
CDR3 protein: CASTPWGRENTGELFF

J gene: TRBJ1-5
D gene: NA
clone size: many
V gene: TRBV5-8
CDR3 DNA: TGTGCCAGCAGCTTGGGGACAGTCAATCAGCCCCAGCATTTT
CDR3 protein: CASSLGTVNQPQHF

J gene: TRBJ2-7
D gene: TRBD2
clone size: NA
V gene: TRBV2
CDR3 DNA: TGTGCCAGCAGTGACGTAAGCGGGAGTTTCACCTACAAGCAGTACTTC
CDR3 protein: CASSDVSGSFTYKQYF

J gene: TRBJ2-1
D gene: NA
clone size: many
V gene: TRBV4-3
CDR3 DNA: TGCGCCAGCAGCCAAGATGAGGCTCCCTACGAGCAGTTCTTC
CDR3 protein: CASSQDEAPYEQFF

J gene: TRBJ2-4
D gene: TRBD1
clone size: NA
V gene: TRBV28
CDR3 DNA: TGTGCCAGCAGTTTATATGGGACAGGGTTGAACATTCAGTACTTC
CDR3 protein: CASSLYGTGLNIQYF

J gene: TRBJ1-6
D gene: NA
clone size: many
V gene: TRBV28
CDR3 DNA: TGTGCCAGCAGTTCTCAAGGAAGTGGCTATTCCCTCCACTTT
CDR3 protein: CASSSQGSGYSLHF

J gene: TRBJ1-1
D gene: NA
clone size: many
V gene: TRBV2
CDR3 DNA: TGTGCCAGCAGTGAAGCGATATCCCCGAACACTGAAGCTTTCTTT
CDR3 protein: CASSEAISPNTEAFF

J gene: TRBJ1-5
D gene: TRBD1
clone size: many
V gene: TRBV3-1
CDR3 DNA: TGTGCCAGCAGCCACGGACAGGGGATCTTTTTCAATCAGCCCCAGCATTTT
CDR3 protein: CASSHGQGIFFNQPQHF

J gene: TRBJ2-5
D gene: NA
clone size: many
V gene: TRBV28
CDR3 DNA: TGTGCCTCAGGGATGCAAGAGACCCAGTACTTC
CDR3 protein: CASGMQETQYF

J gene: TRBJ1-6
D gene: TRBD1
clone size: few
V gene: TRBV12-3/TRBV12-4
CDR3 DNA: TGTGCCAGCAGTTTAGACAGGGGATCGAATTCACCCCTCCACTTT
CDR3 protein: CASSLDRGSNSPLHF

J gene: TRBJ2-1
D gene: TRBD1
clone size: many
V gene: TRBV12-3/TRBV12-4
CDR3 DNA: TGTGCCAGCAGTTTAATCACAGGGGGCACGAATGAGCAGTTCTTC
CDR3 protein: CASSLITGGTNEQFF

J gene: TRBJ2-3
D gene: NA
clone size: many
V gene: TRBV30
CDR3 DNA: TGTGCCTGGAGGAGAACACGCCTAGATACGCAGTATTTT
CDR3 protein: CAWRRTRLDTQYF

J gene: TRBJ2-2
D gene: NA
clone size: many
V gene: TRBV11-3
CDR3 DNA: TGTGCCAGCAGCCCAAGAGGGCGGACGAACACCGGGGAGCTGTTTTTT
CDR3 protein: CASSPRGRTNTGELFF

J gene: TRBJ2-5
D gene: TRBD2
clone size: many
V gene: TRBV5-8
CDR3 DNA: TGTGCCAGCAGTAACCGTCATAGCGGGAGAAAAGAGACCCAGTACTTC
CDR3 protein: CASSNRHSGRKETQYF

J gene: TRBJ2-2
D gene: NA
clone size: NA
V gene: TRBV19
CDR3 DNA: TGTGCCAGTAGTATTGGTAAAGGAACCGGGGAGCTGTTTTTT
CDR3 protein: CASSIGKGTGELFF

J gene: TRBJ1-4
D gene: TRBD1
clone size: many
V gene: TRBV2
CDR3 DNA: TGTGCCAGCAGTTCAGACAGGGTCGAGGAAAAACTGTTTTTT
CDR3 protein: CASSSDRVEEKLFF

J gene: TRBJ2-3
D gene: NA
clone size: few
V gene: TRBV4-1
CDR3 DNA: TGCGCCAGCAGCCAAGATCGTGATACGCAGTATTTT
CDR3 protein: CASSQDRDTQYF

J gene: TRBJ2-1
D gene: NA
clone size: many
V gene: TRBV27
CDR3 DNA: TGTGCCAGCAGTTTAGTAGGGCTTAAGCAGTTCTTC
CDR3 protein: CASSLVGLKQFF

J gene: TRBJ2-1
D gene: NA
clone size: many
V gene: TRBV13
CDR3 DNA: TGTGCCAGCAGCTTCGGATTGGGATACAATGAGCAGTTCTTC
CDR3 protein: CASSFGLGYNEQFF

J gene: TRBJ2-5
D gene: NA
clone size: many
V gene: TRBV3-1
CDR3 DNA: TGTGCCAGCAGCCAAGCACAGGGAATGGCCCAGTACTTC
CDR3 protein: CASSQAQGMAQYF

J gene: TRBJ2-7
D gene: NA
clone size: few
V gene: TRBV28
CDR3 DNA: TGTGCCAGCAGTCGAGTCCCCTACGAGCAGTACTTC
CDR3 protein: CASSRVPYEQYF

J gene: TRBJ1-1
D gene: NA
clone size: many
V gene: TRBV7-2
CDR3 DNA: TGTGCCAGCAGCTTAAAGTCGGGCACTGAAGCTTTCTTT
CDR3 protein: CASSLKSGTEAFF

J gene: TRBJ2-2
D gene: TRBD2
clone size: few
V gene: TRBV6-2/TRBV6-3
CDR3 DNA: TGTGCCAGCAGACCACTAGCGGGAGAGGGCACCGGGGAGCTGTTTTTT
CDR3 protein: CASRPLAGEGTGELFF

J gene: TRBJ1-2
D gene: NA
clone size: once
V gene: TRBV6-2/TRBV6-3
CDR3 DNA: TGTGCCAGCAGTTACCCATCGGGATACAATAACTATGGCTACACCTTC
CDR3 protein: CASSYPSGYNNYGYTF

J gene: TRBJ2-5
D gene: NA
clone size: many
V gene: TRBV27
CDR3 DNA: TGTGCCAGCAGTTCGGGACCGCGACAAGAGACCCAGTACTTC
CDR3 protein: CASSSGPRQETQYF

J gene: TRBJ2-2
D gene: NA
clone size: NA
V gene: TRBV5-1
CDR3 DNA: TGCGCCAGCAGTCATCCCGCGAACACCGGGGAGCTGTTTTTT
CDR3 protein: CASSHPANTGELFF

J gene: TRBJ2-3
D gene: TRBD2
clone size: many
V gene: TRBV5-1
CDR3 DNA: TGCGCCAGCAGCTTGGCCGGGACTAAACATACGCAGTATTTT
CDR3 protein: CASSLAGTKHTQYF

J gene: TRBJ2-2
D gene: NA
clone size: few
V gene: TRBV4-2
CDR3 DNA: TGTGCCAGCAGCCAAGGCTTTACTCCTAGTTTGTTCTTTGACACCGGGGAGCTGTTTTTT
CDR3 protein: CASSQGFTPSLFFDTGELFF

J gene: TRBJ1-1
D gene: TRBD1
clone size: NA
V gene: TRBV20-1
CDR3 DNA: TGCAGTGCTGCTAAAATGGGACAGGGAGAGACTGAAGCTTTCTTT
CDR3 protein: CSAAKMGQGETEAFF

J gene: TRBJ2-3
D gene: NA
clone size: NA
V gene: TRBV3-1
CDR3 DNA: TGTGCCAGCTCCCTTCGGGCGCGGATTGGAGGCACAGATACGCAGTATTTT
CDR3 protein: CASSLRARIGGTDTQYF

J gene: TRBJ2-2
D gene: TRBD2
clone size: few
V gene: TRBV7-3
CDR3 DNA: TGTGCCAGCAGCCTCCGGGAGGGCGGGGAGCTGTTTTTT
CDR3 protein: CASSLREGGELFF

J gene: TRBJ1-1
D gene: NA
clone size: many
V gene: TRBV5-5
CDR3 DNA: TGTGCCAGCAGCTTCTTAATAAACACTGAAGCTTTCTTT
CDR3 protein: CASSFLINTEAFF

J gene: TRBJ2-3
D gene: NA
clone size: few
V gene: TRBV4-1
CDR3 DNA: TGCGCCAGCAGCCAAGAGGCCTTTCGAGATACGCAGTATTTT
CDR3 protein: CASSQEAFRDTQYF

J gene: TRBJ2-7
D gene: NA
clone size: once
V gene: TRBV2
CDR3 DNA: TGTGCCACCGCCGAGGCTTTTTCGGGGGAGCAGTACTTC
CDR3 protein: CATAEAFSGEQYF

J gene: TRBJ2-1
D gene: NA
clone size: NA
V gene: TRBV9
CDR3 DNA: TGTGCCAGCAGCGTAGCCTCCTACAATGAGCAGTTCTTC
CDR3 protein: CASSVASYNEQFF

J gene: TRBJ2-1
D gene: NA
clone size: NA
V gene: TRBV4-2
CDR3 DNA: TGTGCCAGCAGCCTCAACCGGCGGGGGCTAGGGGAGCAGTTCTTC
CDR3 protein: CASSLNRRGLGEQFF

J gene: TRBJ1-5
D gene: NA
clone size: few
V gene: TRBV4-3
CDR3 DNA: TGCGCCAGCAGCCAAGAGTACGGTAATCAGCCCCAGCATTTT
CDR3 protein: CASSQEYGNQPQHF

J gene: TRBJ2-2
D gene: NA
clone size: many
V gene: TRBV28
CDR3 DNA: TGTGCCAGCAGTTTACCCCGAGGACGGAACACCGGGGAGCTGTTTTTT
CDR3 protein: CASSLPRGRNTGELFF

J gene: TRBJ2-3
D gene: TRBD1
clone size: few
V gene: TRBV24-1
CDR3 DNA: TGTGCCACCAGTGATCTAACCGGGACAGGGGGCACAGATACGCAGTATTTT
CDR3 protein: CATSDLTGTGGTDTQYF

J gene: TRBJ2-7
D gene: TRBD1
clone size: many
V gene: TRBV4-1
CDR3 DNA: TGCGCCAGCAGCCGGGACAGTCAAAACCCCTACGAGCAGTACTTC
CDR3 protein: CASSRDSQNPYEQYF

J gene: TRBJ2-1
D gene: NA
clone size: NA
V gene: TRBV10-2
CDR3 DNA: TGCGCCAGCGGGGGGCTAGCGGCCAACAATGAGCAGTTCTTC
CDR3 protein: CASGGLAANNEQFF